These T cell receptor beta chains were read from a single sample in a study of post-analysis software for immune sequencing data. TCRdb fed the PCR reads into MiXCR, producing one record per CDR3 protein. The table lists roughly 650,000 distinct CDR3 sequences, roughly three fifths of them singletons. The specimen was blood. The receptors were sampled from a girl aged 2 to 9 with multiple sclerosis. The CDR3 runs from the conserved cysteine through the conserved F or W. A D gene is named only where the DNA matches it firmly. Size is omitted from some rows. Given values are once, few, many or a class for expanded clones.

abundance	d_gene	j_gene	v_gene	CDR3aa	CDR3nt
few	TRBD1	TRBJ2-5	TRBV12-3/TRBV12-4	CASTRDRAETQYF	TGTGCCAGCACTCGGGACAGGGCCGAGACCCAGTACTTC
NA	NA	TRBJ2-7	TRBV5-1	CASSPERDTYEQYF	TGCGCCAGCAGCCCCGAACGGGATACCTACGAGCAGTACTTC
few	NA	TRBJ2-7	TRBV6-1	CASTTIGSSYEQYF	TGTGCCAGCACCACCATCGGGAGCTCCTACGAGCAGTACTTC
few	TRBD1	TRBJ2-5	TRBV29-1	CSVEDWPTGATQYF	TGCAGCGTTGAAGATTGGCCTACAGGGGCGACCCAGTACTTC
many	TRBD1	TRBJ2-2	TRBV12-3/TRBV12-4	CASRRTGLLASGELFF	TGTGCCAGCAGAAGGACAGGCCTCCTCGCTTCCGGGGAGCTGTTTTTT
once	TRBD2	TRBJ2-4	TRBV7-2	CASSERGGRNIQYF	TGTGCCAGCAGCGAGCGGGGGGGCAGGAACATTCAGTACTTC
NA	NA	TRBJ2-1	TRBV21-1	CASSPPRQTNEQFF	TGTGCCAGCAGCCCTCCCAGACAGACCAATGAGCAGTTCTTC
NA	TRBD1	TRBJ2-7	TRBV12-3/TRBV12-4	CASSGQGMPYEQYF	TGTGCCAGCAGTGGACAGGGCATGCCCTACGAGCAGTACTTC
once	NA	TRBJ1-5	TRBV7-2	CASRLTASNQPQHF	TGTGCCAGCAGATTGACCGCGAGCAATCAGCCCCAGCATTTT
few	NA	TRBJ2-5	TRBV7-6	CASSRRPQETQYF	TGTGCCAGCAGTCGTAGGCCCCAAGAGACCCAGTACTTC
NA	NA	TRBJ2-7	TRBV3-1	CASSQLSTAPTEQYF	TGTGCCAGCAGCCAACTGTCGACGGCTCCGACCGAGCAGTACTTC
once	NA	TRBJ2-3	TRBV20-1	CSARERASSTDTQYF	TGCAGTGCTAGAGAGCGTGCCTCTAGCACAGATACGCAGTATTTT
NA	NA	TRBJ2-1	TRBV11-1	CASSPRRAGNEQFF	TGTGCCAGCAGCCCGCGGAGGGCGGGAAATGAGCAGTTCTTC
NA	TRBD2	TRBJ2-3	TRBV20-1	CSARGTSRRTDTQYF	TGCAGTGCTAGGGGGACTAGCAGGAGAACAGATACGCAGTATTTT
NA	NA	TRBJ1-5	TRBV10-3	CAISESPGDQPQHF	TGTGCCATCAGTGAGTCACCAGGGGATCAGCCCCAGCATTTT
NA	NA	TRBJ2-1	TRBV12-3/TRBV12-4	CASSAYDSSYNEQFF	TGTGCCAGCAGCGCATACGACAGCTCCTACAATGAGCAGTTCTTC
NA	NA	TRBJ2-4	TRBV12-3/TRBV12-4	CASSSTAWEQYF	TGTGCCAGCAGCTCGACCGCTTGGGAGCAGTACTTC
NA	NA	TRBJ2-5	TRBV6-2/TRBV6-3	CASRKSGLETQYF	TGTGCCAGCAGAAAATCGGGGTTGGAGACCCAGTACTTC
few	TRBD1	TRBJ2-3	TRBV11-2	CASRPDRWNTDTQYF	TGTGCCAGCAGACCGGACAGGTGGAACACAGATACGCAGTATTTT
NA	TRBD1	TRBJ1-5	TRBV4-1	CASSHLDRGYNQPQHF	TGCGCCAGCAGCCACCTCGACAGGGGGTACAATCAGCCCCAGCATTTT
few	TRBD2	TRBJ2-7	TRBV5-1	CASSLAGRDYEQYF	TGCGCCAGCAGCTTGGCCGGGAGGGACTACGAGCAGTACTTC
NA	NA	TRBJ1-2	TRBV20-1	CSARSVPLHGYTF	TGCAGTGCTAGATCCGTCCCCCTCCATGGCTACACCTTC
few	TRBD1	TRBJ1-4	TRBV12-5	CASGSRGTTNEKLFF	TGTGCTAGTGGTTCCAGGGGGACGACTAATGAAAAACTGTTTTTT
few	NA	TRBJ2-2	TRBV28	CASSAPGGRGLRELFF	TGTGCCAGCAGTGCCCCGGGGGGCAGAGGGTTGAGGGAGCTGTTTTTT
NA	NA	TRBJ1-5	TRBV27	CASSLMGLSNQPQHF	TGTGCCAGCAGTTTGATGGGGCTAAGCAATCAGCCCCAGCATTTT
NA	TRBD1	TRBJ1-2	TRBV5-6	CASSPVWTGKLYGYTF	TGTGCCAGCAGCCCGGTATGGACAGGGAAGCTCTATGGCTACACCTTC
NA	TRBD1	TRBJ1-2	TRBV29-1	CSVAGGPDYGYTF	TGCAGCGTGGCAGGGGGTCCGGACTATGGCTACACCTTC
NA	NA	TRBJ1-1	TRBV5-6	CASSPWGPYTEAFF	TGTGCCAGCAGCCCATGGGGGCCTTACACTGAAGCTTTCTTT
NA	NA	TRBJ1-1	TRBV6-6	CASSYSAGRNTEAFF	TGTGCCAGCAGTTACTCGGCAGGAAGGAACACTGAAGCTTTCTTT
NA	NA	TRBJ2-5	TRBV7-2	CASVPLAGRKETQYF	TGTGCCAGCGTACCCCTCGCAGGGCGCAAAGAGACCCAGTACTTC
few	TRBD2	TRBJ2-1	TRBV4-2	CASSQEFASGVNEQFF	TGTGCCAGCAGCCAAGAGTTTGCTAGCGGGGTAAATGAGCAGTTCTTC
NA	TRBD1	TRBJ1-1	TRBV28	CASSRGQKNTEAFF	TGTGCCAGCAGTCGGGGACAGAAGAACACTGAAGCTTTCTTT
NA	NA	TRBJ2-1	TRBV5-1	CASSFGSRGGHNEQFF	TGCGCCAGCAGCTTCGGGAGTAGAGGGGGACACAATGAGCAGTTCTTC
NA	NA	TRBJ2-7	TRBV29-1	CSGGQGGGHEQYF	TGCAGCGGGGGGCAGGGTGGTGGGCACGAGCAGTACTTC
NA	NA	TRBJ2-4	TRBV7-4	CASSLGRGDIQYF	TGTGCCAGCAGCTTAGGCAGGGGGGACATTCAGTACTTC
NA	NA	TRBJ2-6	TRBV5-6	CASSLGGLSSGANVLTF	TGTGCCAGCAGCTTGGGGGGTCTAAGCTCTGGGGCCAACGTCCTGACTTTC
once	NA	TRBJ2-1	TRBV18	CASSPPIADSYNEQFF	TGTGCCAGCTCACCACCGATAGCAGATTCCTACAATGAGCAGTTCTTC
NA	NA	TRBJ2-3	TRBV7-8	CASYPGVTDTQYF	TGTGCCAGCTACCCGGGAGTCACAGATACGCAGTATTTT
NA	TRBD1	TRBJ1-5	TRBV6-6	CASTAGQGPQPQHF	TGTGCCAGCACCGCGGGACAGGGGCCCCAGCCCCAGCATTTT
NA	NA	TRBJ1-4	TRBV7-9	CASSFGSTNEKLFF	TGTGCCAGCAGCTTCGGGTCAACTAATGAAAAACTGTTTTTT
NA	NA	TRBJ2-4	TRBV7-2	CASSYGSMGKNIQYF	TGTGCCAGCAGCTACGGGAGTATGGGAAAAAACATTCAGTACTTC
NA	TRBD1	TRBJ2-4	TRBV20-1	CSAHTTGTENIQYF	TGCAGTGCTCATACCACAGGGACAGAAAACATTCAGTACTTC
NA	TRBD1	TRBJ2-6	TRBV25-1	CASSGDRGPSGANVLTF	TGTGCCAGCAGTGGCGACAGGGGGCCGTCTGGGGCCAACGTCCTGACTTTC
NA	TRBD1	TRBJ2-7	TRBV6-1	CASTSGQDYEQYF	TGTGCCAGCACCTCCGGACAGGACTACGAGCAGTACTTC
NA	NA	TRBJ1-1	TRBV2	CASSAVTKDTEAFF	TGTGCCAGCAGTGCGGTAACGAAGGACACTGAAGCTTTCTTT
NA	NA	TRBJ2-3	TRBV6-1	CASTERIHTQYF	TGTGCCAGCACCGAGCGCATCCATACGCAGTATTTT
once	NA	TRBJ2-5	TRBV7-9	CASSERRGQETQYF	TGTGCCAGCAGCGAAAGACGAGGCCAAGAGACCCAGTACTTC
NA	NA	TRBJ2-6	TRBV25-1	CASSPGGTDSSGANVLTF	TGTGCCAGCAGTCCCGGGGGGACAGATAGCTCTGGGGCCAACGTCCTGACTTTC